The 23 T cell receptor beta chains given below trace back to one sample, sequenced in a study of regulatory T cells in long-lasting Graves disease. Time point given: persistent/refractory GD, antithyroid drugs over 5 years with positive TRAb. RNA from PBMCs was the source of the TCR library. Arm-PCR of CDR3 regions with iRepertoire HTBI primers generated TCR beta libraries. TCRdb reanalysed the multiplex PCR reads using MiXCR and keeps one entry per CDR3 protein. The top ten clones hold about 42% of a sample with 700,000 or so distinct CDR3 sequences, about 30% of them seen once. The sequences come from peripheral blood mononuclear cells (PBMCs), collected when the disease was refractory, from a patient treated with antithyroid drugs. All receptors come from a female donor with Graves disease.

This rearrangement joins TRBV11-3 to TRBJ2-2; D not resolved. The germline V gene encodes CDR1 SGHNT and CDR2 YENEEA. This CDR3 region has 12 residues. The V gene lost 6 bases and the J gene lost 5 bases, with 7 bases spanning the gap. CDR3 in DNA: TGTGCCAGCAGTACAAAAACCGGGGAGCTGTTTTTT. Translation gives CASSTKTGELFF.

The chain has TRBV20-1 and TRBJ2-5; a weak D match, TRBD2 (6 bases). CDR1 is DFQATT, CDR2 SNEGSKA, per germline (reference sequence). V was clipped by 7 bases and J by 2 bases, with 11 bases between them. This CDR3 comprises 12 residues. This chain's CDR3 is CSGAAGQETQYF. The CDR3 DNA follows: TGCAGTGGCGCGGCGGGGCAAGAGACCCAGTACTTC.

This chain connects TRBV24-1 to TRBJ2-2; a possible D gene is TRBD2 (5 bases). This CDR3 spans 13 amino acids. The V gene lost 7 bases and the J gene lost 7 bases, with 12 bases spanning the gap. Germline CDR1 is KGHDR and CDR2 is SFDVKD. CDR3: CATSHPGIGELFF. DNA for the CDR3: TGTGCCACCAGCCACCCGGGGATCGGGGAGCTGTTTTTT.

CDR3 nucleotides: TGTGCCAGCAGTCAGACAGTAGGCTCCGAGCAGTACTTC. Its translation is CASSQTVGSEQYF. The V gene is TRBV3-1, the J gene TRBJ2-7, with D possibly being TRBD1 (5 bases). With 6 bases removed from V and 6 bases from J, the gap between germline ends came to 15 bases. The length of the CDR3 is 13 residues. Germline values: CDR1 LGHDT, CDR2 YNNKEL (reference sequence).

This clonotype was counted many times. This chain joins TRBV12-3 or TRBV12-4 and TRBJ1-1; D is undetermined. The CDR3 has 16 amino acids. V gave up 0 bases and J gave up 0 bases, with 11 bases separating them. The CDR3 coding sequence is TGTGCCAGCAGTTTAGCCAGGAACTTCATGAACACTGAAGCTTTCTTT. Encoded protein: CASSLARNFMNTEAFF.

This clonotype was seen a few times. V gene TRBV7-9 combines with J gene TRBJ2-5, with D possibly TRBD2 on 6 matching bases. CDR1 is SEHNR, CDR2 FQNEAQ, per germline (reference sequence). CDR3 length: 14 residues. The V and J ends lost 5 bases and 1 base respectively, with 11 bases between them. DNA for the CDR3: TGTGCCAGCAGCCGGAACGGGGGCCAAGAGACCCAGTACTTC. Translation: CASSRNGGQETQYF.

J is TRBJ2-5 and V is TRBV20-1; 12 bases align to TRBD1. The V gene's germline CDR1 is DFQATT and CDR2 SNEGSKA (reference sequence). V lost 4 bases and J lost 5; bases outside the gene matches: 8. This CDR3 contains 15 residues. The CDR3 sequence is CSATYGTGGRETQYF. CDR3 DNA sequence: TGCAGTGCTACCTACGGGACAGGGGGCCGGGAGACCCAGTACTTC.

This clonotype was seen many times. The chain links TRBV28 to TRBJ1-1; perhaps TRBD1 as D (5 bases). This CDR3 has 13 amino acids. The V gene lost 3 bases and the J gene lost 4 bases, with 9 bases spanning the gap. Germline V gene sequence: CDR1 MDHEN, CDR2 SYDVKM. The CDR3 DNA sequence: TGTGCCAGCAGTTTCGACAGTTCCACTGAAGCTTTCTTT. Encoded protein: CASSFDSSTEAFF.

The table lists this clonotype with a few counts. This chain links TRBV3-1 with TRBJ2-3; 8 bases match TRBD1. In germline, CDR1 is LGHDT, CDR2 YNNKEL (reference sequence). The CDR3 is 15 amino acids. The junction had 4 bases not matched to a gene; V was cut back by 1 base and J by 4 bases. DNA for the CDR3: TGTGCCAGCAGCCAAGGCGACAGGGGTGCAGATACGCAGTATTTT. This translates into CASSQGDRGADTQYF.

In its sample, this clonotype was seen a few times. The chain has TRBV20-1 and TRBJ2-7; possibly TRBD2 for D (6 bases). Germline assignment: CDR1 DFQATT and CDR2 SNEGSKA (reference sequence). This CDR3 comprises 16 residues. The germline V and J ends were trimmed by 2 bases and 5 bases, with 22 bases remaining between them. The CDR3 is CSARRDRPGSLDEQYF. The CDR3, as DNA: TGCAGTGCTAGAAGGGACCGCCCCGGGAGTCTGGACGAGCAGTACTTC.

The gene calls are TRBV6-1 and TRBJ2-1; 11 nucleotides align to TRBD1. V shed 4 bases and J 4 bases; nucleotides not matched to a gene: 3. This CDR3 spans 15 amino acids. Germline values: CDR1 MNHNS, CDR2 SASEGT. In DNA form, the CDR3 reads TGTGCCAGCAGTGTGGACAGGGGGCCTTACAATGAGCAGTTCTTC. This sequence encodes CASSVDRGPYNEQFF.

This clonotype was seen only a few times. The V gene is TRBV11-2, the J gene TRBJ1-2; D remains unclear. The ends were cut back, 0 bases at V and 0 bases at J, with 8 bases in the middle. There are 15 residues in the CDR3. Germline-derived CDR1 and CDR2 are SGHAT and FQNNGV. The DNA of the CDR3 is TGTGCCAGCAGCTTAGATCTCGAAGCTAACTATGGCTACACCTTC. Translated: CASSLDLEANYGYTF.

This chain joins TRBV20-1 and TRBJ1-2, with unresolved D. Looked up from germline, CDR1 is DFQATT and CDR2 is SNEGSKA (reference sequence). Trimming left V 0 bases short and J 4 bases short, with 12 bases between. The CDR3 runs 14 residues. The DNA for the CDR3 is TGCAGTGCTAGAGACCCGCGGGGTCTCTATGGCTACACCTTC. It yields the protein CSARDPRGLYGYTF.

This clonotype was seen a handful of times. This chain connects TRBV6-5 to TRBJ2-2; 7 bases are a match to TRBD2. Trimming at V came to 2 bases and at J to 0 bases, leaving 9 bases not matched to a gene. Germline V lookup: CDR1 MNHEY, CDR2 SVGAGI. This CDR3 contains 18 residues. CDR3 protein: CASSYGGGPYSNTGELFF. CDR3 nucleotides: TGTGCCAGCAGTTACGGCGGGGGACCTTACTCGAACACCGGGGAGCTGTTTTTT.

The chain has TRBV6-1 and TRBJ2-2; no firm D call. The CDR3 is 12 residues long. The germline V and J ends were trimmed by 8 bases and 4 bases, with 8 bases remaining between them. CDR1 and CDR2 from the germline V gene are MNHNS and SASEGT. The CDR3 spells CASHRGTGELFF. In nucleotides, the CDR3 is TGTGCCAGCCACCGTGGCACCGGGGAGCTGTTTTTT.

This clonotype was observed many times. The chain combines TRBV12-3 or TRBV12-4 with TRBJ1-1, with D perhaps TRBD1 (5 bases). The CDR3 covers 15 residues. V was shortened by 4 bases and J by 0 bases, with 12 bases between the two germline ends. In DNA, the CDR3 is TGTGCCAGCAGTTCCAGCATGGGGGTGAACACTGAAGCTTTCTTT. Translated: CASSSSMGVNTEAFF.

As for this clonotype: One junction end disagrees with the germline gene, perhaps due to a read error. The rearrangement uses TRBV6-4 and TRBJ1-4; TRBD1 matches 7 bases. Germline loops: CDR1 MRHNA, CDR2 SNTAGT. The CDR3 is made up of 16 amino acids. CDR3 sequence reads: CANSLTGSRGEEKLFF. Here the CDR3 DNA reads TGTGCCAACAGTTTGACAGGGTCGCGGGGGGAAGAAAAACTGTTTTTT.

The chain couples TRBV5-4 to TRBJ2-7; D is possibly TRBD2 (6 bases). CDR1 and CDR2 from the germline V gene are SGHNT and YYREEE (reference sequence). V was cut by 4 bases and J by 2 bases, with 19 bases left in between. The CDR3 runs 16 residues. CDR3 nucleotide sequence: TGTGCCAGCAGCGAGATGGGCGGGATCAAGGCCTACGAGCAGTACTTC. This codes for CASSEMGGIKAYEQYF.

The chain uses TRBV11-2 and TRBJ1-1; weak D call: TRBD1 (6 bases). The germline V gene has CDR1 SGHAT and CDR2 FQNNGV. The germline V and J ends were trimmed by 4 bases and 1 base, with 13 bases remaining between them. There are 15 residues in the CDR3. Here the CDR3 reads CASSSLGGRNTEAFF. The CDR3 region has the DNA TGTGCCAGCAGCTCCCTCGGGGGCCGGAACACTGAAGCTTTCTTT.

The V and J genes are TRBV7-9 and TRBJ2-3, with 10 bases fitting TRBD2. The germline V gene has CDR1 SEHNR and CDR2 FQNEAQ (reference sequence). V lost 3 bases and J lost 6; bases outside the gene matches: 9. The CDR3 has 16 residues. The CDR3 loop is CASSLVVAGGGDTQYF. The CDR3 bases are TGTGCCAGCAGCTTGGTAGTAGCGGGAGGTGGTGATACGCAGTATTTT. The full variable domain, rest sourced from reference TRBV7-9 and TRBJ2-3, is DTGVSQNPRHKITKRGQNVTFRCDPISEHNRLYWYRQTLGQGPEFLTYFQNEAQLEKSRLLSDRFSAERPKGSFSTLEIQRTEQGDSAMYLCASSLVVAGGGDTQYFGPGTRLTVL.

The CDR3 DNA sequence: TGTGCCACCAGTAAGGAGGGACCGAATCAGCCCCAGCATTTT. It codes for CATSKEGPNQPQHF. The chain recombines TRBV24-1 with TRBJ1-5; TRBD1 is a possible D gene (5 bases). This CDR3 contains 14 residues. Trimming removed 6 bases at V and 4 bases at J, with 12 bases between. Germline values: CDR1 KGHDR, CDR2 SFDVKD.

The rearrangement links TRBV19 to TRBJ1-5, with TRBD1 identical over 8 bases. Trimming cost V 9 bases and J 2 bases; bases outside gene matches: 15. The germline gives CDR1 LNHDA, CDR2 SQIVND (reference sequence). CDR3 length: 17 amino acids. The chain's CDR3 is CASSRDRLAGGNQPQHF. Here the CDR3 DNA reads TGTGCCAGCAGCCGGGACAGGCTCGCGGGCGGCAATCAGCCCCAGCATTTT.

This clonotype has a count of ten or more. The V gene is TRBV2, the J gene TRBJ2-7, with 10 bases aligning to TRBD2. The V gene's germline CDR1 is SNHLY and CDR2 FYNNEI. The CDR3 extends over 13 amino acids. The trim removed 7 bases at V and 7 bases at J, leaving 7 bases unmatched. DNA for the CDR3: TGTGCCAGCATCCTAGCGGGAGCGGGGGAGCAGTACTTC. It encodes CASILAGAGEQYF.